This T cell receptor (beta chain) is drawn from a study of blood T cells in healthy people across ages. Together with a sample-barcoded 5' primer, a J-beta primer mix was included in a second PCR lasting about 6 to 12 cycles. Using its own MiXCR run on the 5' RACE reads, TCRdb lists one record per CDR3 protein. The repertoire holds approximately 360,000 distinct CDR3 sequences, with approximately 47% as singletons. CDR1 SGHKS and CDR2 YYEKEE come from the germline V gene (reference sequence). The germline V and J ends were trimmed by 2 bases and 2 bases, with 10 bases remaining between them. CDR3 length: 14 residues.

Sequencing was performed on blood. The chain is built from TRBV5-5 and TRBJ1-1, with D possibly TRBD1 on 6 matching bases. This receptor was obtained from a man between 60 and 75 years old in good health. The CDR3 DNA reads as TGTGCCAGCAGCTTACAACAGGGCAACACTGAAGCTTTCTTT. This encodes CASSLQQGNTEAFF.